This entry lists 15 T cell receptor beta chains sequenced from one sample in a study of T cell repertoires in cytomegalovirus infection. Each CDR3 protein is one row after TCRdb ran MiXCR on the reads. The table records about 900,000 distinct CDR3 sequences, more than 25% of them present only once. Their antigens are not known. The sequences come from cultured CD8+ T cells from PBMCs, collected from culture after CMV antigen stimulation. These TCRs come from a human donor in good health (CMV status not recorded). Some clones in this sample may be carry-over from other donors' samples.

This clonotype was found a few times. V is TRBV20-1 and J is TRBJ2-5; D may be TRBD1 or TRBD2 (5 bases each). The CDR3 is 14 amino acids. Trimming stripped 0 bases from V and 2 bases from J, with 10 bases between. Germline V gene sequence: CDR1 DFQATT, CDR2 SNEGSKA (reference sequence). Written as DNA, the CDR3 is TGCAGTGCTAGAGATGGGACGCCTCAAGAGACCCAGTACTTC. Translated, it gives CSARDGTPQETQYF.

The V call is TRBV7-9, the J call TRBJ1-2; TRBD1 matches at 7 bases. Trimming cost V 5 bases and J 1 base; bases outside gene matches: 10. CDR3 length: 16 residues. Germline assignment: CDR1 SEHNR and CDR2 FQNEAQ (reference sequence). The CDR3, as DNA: TGTGCCAGCAGCGAAGGGACAGCCTCAAATAACTATGGCTACACCTTC. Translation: CASSEGTASNNYGYTF.

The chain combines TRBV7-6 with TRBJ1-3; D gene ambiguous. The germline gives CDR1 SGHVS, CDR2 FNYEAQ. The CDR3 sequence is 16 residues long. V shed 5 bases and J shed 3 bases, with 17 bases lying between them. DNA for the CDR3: TGTGCCAGCAGCGGGGTTCCGGGCCCAGTTGGAAACACCATATATTTT. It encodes CASSGVPGPVGNTIYF.

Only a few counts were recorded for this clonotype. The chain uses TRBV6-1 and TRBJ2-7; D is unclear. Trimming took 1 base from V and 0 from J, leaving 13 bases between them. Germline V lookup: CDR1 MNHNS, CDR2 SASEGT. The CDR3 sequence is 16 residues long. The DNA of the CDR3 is TGTGCCAGCAGTGAAGGTGACGGATTCGGCTCCTACGAGCAGTACTTC. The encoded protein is CASSEGDGFGSYEQYF.

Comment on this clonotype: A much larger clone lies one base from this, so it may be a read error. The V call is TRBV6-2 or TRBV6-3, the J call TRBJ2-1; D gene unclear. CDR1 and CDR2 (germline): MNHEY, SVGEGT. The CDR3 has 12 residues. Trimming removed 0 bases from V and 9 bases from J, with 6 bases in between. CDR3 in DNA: TGTGCCAGCAGTTACTCTAGAGTTGAGCAGTTCTTC. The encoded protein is CASSYSRVEQFF.

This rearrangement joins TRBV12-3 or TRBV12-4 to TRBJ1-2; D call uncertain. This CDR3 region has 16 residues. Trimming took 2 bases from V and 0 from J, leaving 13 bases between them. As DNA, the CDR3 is TGTGCCAGCAGTTTACGGGTATCTTCAGCTAACTATGGCTACACCTTC. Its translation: CASSLRVSSANYGYTF.

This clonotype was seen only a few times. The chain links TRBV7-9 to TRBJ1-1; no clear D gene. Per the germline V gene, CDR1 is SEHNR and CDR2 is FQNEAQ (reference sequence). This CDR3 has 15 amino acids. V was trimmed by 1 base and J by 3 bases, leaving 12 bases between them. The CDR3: CASSLVPSKDTEAFF. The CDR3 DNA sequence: TGTGCCAGCAGCTTAGTCCCGTCCAAGGACACTGAAGCTTTCTTT.

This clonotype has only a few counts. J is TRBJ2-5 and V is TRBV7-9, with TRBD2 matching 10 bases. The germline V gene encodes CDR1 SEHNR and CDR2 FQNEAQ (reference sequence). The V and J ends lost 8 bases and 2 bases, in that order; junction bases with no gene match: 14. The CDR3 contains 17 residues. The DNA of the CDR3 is TGTGCCAGCGACCCCAGTGATGATAGCGGGGGGCAAGAGACCCAGTACTTC. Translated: CASDPSDDSGGQETQYF.

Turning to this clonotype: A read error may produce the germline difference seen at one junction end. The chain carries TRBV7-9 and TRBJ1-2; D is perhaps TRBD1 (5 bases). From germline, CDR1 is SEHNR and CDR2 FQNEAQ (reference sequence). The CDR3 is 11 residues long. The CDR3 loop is CVSSFGTDYTF. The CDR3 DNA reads TGTGTCAGCAGCTTTGGGACCGATTACACCTTC.

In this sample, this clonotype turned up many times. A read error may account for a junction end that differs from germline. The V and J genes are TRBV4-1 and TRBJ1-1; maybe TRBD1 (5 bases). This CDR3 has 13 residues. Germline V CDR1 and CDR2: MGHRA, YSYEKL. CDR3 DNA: TGTGCCAGCAGTCAGGGTCGGAACACTGAAGCTTTCTTT. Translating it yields CASSQGRNTEAFF.

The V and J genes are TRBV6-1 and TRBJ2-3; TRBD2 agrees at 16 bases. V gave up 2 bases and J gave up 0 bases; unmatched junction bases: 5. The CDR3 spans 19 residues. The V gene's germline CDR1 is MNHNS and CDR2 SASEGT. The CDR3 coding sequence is TGTGCCAGCAGTGAATGGGGACTAGCGGGGGGGGCCAGCACAGATACGCAGTATTTT. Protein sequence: CASSEWGLAGGASTDTQYF.

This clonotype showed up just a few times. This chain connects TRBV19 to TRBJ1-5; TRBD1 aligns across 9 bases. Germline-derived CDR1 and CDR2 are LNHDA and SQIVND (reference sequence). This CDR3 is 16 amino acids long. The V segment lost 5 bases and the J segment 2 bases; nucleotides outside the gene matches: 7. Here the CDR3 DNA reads TGTGCCAGTAGTCCCTCGGACAGGGGTGGCAATCAGCCCCAGCATTTT. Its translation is CASSPSDRGGNQPQHF.

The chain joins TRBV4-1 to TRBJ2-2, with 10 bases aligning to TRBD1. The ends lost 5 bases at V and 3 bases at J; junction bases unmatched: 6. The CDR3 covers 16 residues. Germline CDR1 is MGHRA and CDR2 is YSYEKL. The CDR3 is CASSSLGTGDTGELFF. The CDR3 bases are TGCGCCAGCAGCTCCCTCGGGACAGGGGACACCGGGGAGCTGTTTTTT.

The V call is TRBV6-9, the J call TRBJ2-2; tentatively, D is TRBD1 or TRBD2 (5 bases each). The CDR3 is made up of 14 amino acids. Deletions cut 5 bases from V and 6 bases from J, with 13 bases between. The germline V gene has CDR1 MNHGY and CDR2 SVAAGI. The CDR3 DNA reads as TGTGCCAGCAGTCCGAACAGAGGGGCCGGGGAGCTGTTTTTT. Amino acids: CASSPNRGAGELFF.

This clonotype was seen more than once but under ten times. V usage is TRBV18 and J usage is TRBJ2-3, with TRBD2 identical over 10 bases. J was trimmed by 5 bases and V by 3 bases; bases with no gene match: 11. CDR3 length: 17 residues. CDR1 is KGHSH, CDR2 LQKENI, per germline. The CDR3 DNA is TGTGCCAGCTCACCTCCTACCCAACTAGCGGGGAAAGATACGCAGTATTTT. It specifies CASSPPTQLAGKDTQYF.